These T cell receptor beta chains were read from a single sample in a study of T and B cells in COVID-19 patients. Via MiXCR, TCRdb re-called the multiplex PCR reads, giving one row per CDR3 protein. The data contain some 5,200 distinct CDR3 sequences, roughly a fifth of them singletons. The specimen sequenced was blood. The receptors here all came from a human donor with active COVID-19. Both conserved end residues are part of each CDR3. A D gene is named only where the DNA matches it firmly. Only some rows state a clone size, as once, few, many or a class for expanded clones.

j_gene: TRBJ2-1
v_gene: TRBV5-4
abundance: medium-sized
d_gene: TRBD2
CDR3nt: TGTGCCAGCAGCTTGGAACTAGCGGGGGGCAATGAGCAGTTCTTC
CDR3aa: CASSLELAGGNEQFF

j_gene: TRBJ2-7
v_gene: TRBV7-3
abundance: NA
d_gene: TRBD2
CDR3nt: TGTGCCAGCAGCCCGAGCGGGGCGAGCTCCTACGAGCAGTACTTC
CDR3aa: CASSPSGASSYEQYF

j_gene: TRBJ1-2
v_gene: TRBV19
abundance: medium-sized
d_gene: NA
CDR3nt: TGTGCCAGTAGTATTCCCGGGGGCTTCTATGGCTACACCTTC
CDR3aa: CASSIPGGFYGYTF

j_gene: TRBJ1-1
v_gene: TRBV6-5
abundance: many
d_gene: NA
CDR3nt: TGTGCCAGCAGTTACTTCCCCGGGCCCCCCACTGAAGCTTTCTTT
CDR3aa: CASSYFPGPPTEAFF

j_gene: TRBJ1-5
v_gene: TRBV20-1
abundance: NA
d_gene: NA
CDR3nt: TGCAGTGCTAGTTGGACCCTCGAACCCCAGCATTTT
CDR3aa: CSASWTLEPQHF

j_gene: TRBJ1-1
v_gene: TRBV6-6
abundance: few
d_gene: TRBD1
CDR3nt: TGTGCCAGCATCGAGACAGGGGTTGTCACTGAAGCTTTCTTT
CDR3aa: CASIETGVVTEAFF

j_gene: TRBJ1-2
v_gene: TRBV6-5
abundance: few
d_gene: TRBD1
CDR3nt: TGTGCCAGCAGCCCGACAGGGGAGGGCTATGGCTACACCTTC
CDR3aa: CASSPTGEGYGYTF

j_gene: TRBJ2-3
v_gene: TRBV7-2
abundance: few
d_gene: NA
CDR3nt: TGTGCCAGCAGTCCCATCACTAGCACAGATACGCAGTATTTT
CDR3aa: CASSPITSTDTQYF

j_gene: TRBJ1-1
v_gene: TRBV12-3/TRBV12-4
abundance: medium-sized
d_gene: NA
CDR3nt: TGTGCCAGCAGTTATCAGGGCGTGACTGAAGCTTTCTTT
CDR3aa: CASSYQGVTEAFF

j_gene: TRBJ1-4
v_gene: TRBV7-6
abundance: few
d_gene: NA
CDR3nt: TGTGCCAGCAGCTCCGTAACCGGGACGGCTGCAACTAATGAAAAACTGTTTTTT
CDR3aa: CASSSVTGTAATNEKLFF

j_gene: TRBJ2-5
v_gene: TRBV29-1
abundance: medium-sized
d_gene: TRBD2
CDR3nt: TGCAGCGTTGCTAGCGGGGATCTCCAAGAGACCCAGTACTTC
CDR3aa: CSVASGDLQETQYF

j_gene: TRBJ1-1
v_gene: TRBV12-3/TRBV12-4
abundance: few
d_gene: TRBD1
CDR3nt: TGTGCCAGCAGTTTAAAAGCCCCCGGACAGGGGGCCTCTGAAGCTTTCTTT
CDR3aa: CASSLKAPGQGASEAFF

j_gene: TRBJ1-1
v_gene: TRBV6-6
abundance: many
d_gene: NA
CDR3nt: TGTGCCAGCAGTACGGCGGGGATTGAAGCTTTCTTT
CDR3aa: CASSTAGIEAFF

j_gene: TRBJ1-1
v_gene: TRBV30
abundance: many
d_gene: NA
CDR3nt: TGTGCCGAACACCACACTGAAGCTTTCTTT
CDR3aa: CAEHHTEAFF

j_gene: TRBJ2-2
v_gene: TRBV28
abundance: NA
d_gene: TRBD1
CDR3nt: TGTGCCAGCAGTTTATGGACAGGGGGCGGGGAGCTGTTTTTT
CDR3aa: CASSLWTGGGELFF

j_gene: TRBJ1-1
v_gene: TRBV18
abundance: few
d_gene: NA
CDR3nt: TGTGCCAGCTCGCCCGCGGGGAGGGAGAACACTGAAGCTTTCTTT
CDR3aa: CASSPAGRENTEAFF

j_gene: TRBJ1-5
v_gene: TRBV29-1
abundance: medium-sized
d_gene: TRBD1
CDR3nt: TGCAGCGTTGGGGAGGGGGCTGGACAGCCCCAGCATTTT
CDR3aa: CSVGEGAGQPQHF

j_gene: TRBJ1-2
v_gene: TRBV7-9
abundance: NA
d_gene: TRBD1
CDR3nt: TGTGCCAGCAGCTTGGTGACAGGGGGCGGTGGCTACACCTTC
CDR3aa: CASSLVTGGGGYTF

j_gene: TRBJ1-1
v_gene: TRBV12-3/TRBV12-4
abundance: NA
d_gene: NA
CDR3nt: TGTGCCAGCAGCTTAGGACGGCCCACTGAAGCTTTCTTT
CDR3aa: CASSLGRPTEAFF

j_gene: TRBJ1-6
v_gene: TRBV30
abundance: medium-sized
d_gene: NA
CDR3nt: TGTGCCTGGAGTGTACGGGGGGCAGTGAATTCACCCCTCCACTTT
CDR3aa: CAWSVRGAVNSPLHF

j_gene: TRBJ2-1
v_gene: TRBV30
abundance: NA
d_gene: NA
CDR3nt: TGTGCCTGGAGTGTAGGGGGGGTAGGGAGTTGGAATGAGCAGTTCTTC
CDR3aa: CAWSVGGVGSWNEQFF

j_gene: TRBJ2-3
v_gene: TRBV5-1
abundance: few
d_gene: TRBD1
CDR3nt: TGCGCCAGCAGCAAGGGGACAGAGAACCTCACAGATACGCAGTATTTT
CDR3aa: CASSKGTENLTDTQYF

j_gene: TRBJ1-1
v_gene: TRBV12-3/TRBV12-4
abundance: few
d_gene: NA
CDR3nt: TGTGCCAGCAGTGGGCGGGCTTGGACTGAAGCTTTCTTT
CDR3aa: CASSGRAWTEAFF

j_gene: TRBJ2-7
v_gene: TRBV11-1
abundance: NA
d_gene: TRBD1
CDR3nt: TGTGCCAGCAGCCCGGACCGGGACAGGGCGTACGAGCAGTACTTC
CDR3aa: CASSPDRDRAYEQYF

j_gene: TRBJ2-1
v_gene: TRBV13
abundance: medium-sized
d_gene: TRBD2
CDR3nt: TGTGCCAGCAGCTTAGGGACTAGCGGTACGAATGAGCAGTTCTTC
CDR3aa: CASSLGTSGTNEQFF

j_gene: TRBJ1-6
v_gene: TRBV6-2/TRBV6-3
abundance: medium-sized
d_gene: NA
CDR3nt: TGTGCCAGCAAGGACCCAGGGGTTTCACCCCTCCACTTT
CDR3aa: CASKDPGVSPLHF

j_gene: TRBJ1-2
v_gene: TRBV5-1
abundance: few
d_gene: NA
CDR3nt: TGCGCCAGCAGCTTGTCCCAGGAGATCTCTTTGTATGGCTACACCTTC
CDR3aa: CASSLSQEISLYGYTF

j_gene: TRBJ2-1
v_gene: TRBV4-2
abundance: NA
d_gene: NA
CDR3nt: TGTGCCAGCAGCCAAGAATCCATCAGTATTCCACTCTCCTACAATGAGCAGTTCTTC
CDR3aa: CASSQESISIPLSYNEQFF

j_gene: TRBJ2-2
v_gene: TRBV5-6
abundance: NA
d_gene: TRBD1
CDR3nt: TGTGCCAGCAGCTTCGGGCAGGGGGTCGGCACCGGGGAGCTGTTTTTT
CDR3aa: CASSFGQGVGTGELFF

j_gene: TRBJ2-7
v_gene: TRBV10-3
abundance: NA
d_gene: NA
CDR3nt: TGTGCCATCAGGTACGGGGGAATCGAGCAGTACTTC
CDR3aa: CAIRYGGIEQYF

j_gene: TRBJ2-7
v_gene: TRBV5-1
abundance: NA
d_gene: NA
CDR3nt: TGCGCCAGCAGCTCCTTGATTATCGGACAAACCTACGAGCAGTACTTC
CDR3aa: CASSSLIIGQTYEQYF

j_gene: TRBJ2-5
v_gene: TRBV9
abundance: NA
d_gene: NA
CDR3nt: TGTGCCAGCAGCGTAGGGTTCGGGGGGACATCTCAAGAGACCCAGTACTTC
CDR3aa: CASSVGFGGTSQETQYF

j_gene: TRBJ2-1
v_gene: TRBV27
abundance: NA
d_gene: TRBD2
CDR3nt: TGTGCCAGCAGACCGACTATAGGACTAGCGGGAACGAGCTCCTACAATGAGCAGTTCTTC
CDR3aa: CASRPTIGLAGTSSYNEQFF

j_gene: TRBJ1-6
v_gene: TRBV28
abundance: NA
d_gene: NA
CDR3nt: TGTGCCAGCAGTTCGGCCTTCTTACTCCACTTT
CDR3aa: CASSSAFLLHF

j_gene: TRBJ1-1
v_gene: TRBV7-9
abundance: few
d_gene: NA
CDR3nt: TGTGCCAGCAGCCCTACAGGGAACACTGAAGCTTTCTTT
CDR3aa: CASSPTGNTEAFF

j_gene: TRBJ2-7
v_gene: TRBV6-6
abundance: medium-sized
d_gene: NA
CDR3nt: TGTGCCAGCACCAACAAGGCCCAGGCGAGTGGCGAGCAGTACTTC
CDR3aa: CASTNKAQASGEQYF

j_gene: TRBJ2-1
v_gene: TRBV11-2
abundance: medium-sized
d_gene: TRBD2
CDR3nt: TGTGCCAGCAGCCGCCCTCCTAGCGGGGGAATGTACAATGAGCAGTTCTTC
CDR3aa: CASSRPPSGGMYNEQFF

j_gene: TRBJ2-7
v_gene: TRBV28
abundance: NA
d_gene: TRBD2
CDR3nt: TGTGCCAGCAGTTCCCCCTCGACTAGCGGGAGGGCCTACGAGCAGTACTTC
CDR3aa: CASSSPSTSGRAYEQYF

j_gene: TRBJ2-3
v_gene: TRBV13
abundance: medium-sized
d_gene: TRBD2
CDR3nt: TGTGCCAGCAGCCAACGCGCAGGGATAGCGGGAGAAATCGGTGCGGGAACAGATACGCAGTATTTT
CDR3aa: CASSQRAGIAGEIGAGTDTQYF

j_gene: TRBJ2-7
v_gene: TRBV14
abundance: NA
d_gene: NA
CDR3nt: TGTGCCAGCAGCCAAGTGAATAGGATCGGCGAGCAGTACTTC
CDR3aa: CASSQVNRIGEQYF

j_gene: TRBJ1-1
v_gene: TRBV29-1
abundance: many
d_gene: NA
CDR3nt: TGCAGCGTTTTACCTACCAACACTGAAGCTTTCTTT
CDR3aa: CSVLPTNTEAFF

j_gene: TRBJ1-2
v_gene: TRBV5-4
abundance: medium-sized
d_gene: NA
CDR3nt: TGTGCCAGCAACTCAGGGACTAACTATGGCTACACCTTC
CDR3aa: CASNSGTNYGYTF